A single sample is the source of the 22 T cell receptor beta chains below, sequenced in a study of T cells in women clearing cervical HPV infection. TCRdb's table, derived via immunoSEQ multiplex PCR, lists solely in-frame clones and lacks some. The repertoire table contains fewer than 50,000 clones. The sequencing input was blood buffy coat. The receptors here all came from a woman aged 18 to 75 with a cervical HPV16 infection that either progressed to CIN3+ or cleared (not recorded which).

Turning to this clone: The read ends 3 residues shy of where the CDR3 ends; the end is completed using the germline J gene. The genes are TRBV11-1 and TRBJ1-2; a weak D match, TRBD1 (5 bases). The germline gives CDR1 SGHAT, CDR2 FQDESV (reference sequence). The CDR3 consists of 15 residues. Between the trimmed V and J ends, which lost 3 bases and 0 bases, there was a span of 11 bases. The CDR3 is CASSFRQNPNYGYTF. The part of the CDR3 DNA that was read is TGTGCCAGCAGCTTCCGACAGAATCCTAACTATGGC.

Of note for this clone: The sequenced fragment ends 3 residues before the CDR3 boundary, so the rest is inferred from the germline J gene. The chain links TRBV5-1 to TRBJ1-2; D possibly corresponds to TRBD1 (5 bases). The CDR3 loop spans 13 amino acids. Germline V lookup: CDR1 SGHRS, CDR2 YFSETQ. The CDR3 is CASSHQGTEGYTF. CDR3 bases read: TGCGCCAGCAGCCATCAGGGTACGGAAGGC.

About this clone: The read ends 3 residues early relative to the CDR3; the germline J gene fills the gap. The chain is built from TRBV18 and TRBJ1-2, with 9 bases lining up with TRBD1. The CDR3 has 13 residues. In germline, CDR1 is KGHSH, CDR2 LQKENI. V shed 5 bases and J 6 bases; nucleotides not matched to a gene: 4. The CDR3 loop is CASSEGQGDGYTF. CDR3 bases read: TGTGCCAGCTCAGAGGGACAGGGCGATGGC. Supplemented by reference TRBV18 and TRBJ1-2, the full variable domain reads NAGVMQNPRHLVRRRGQEARLRCSPMKGHSHVYWYRQLPEEGLKFMVYLQKENIIDESGMPKERFSAEFPKEGPSILRIQQVVRGDSAAYFCASSEGQGDGYTFGSGTRLTVV.

About this clone: With the read ending 3 residues before the CDR3 end, the germline J gene is used to fill in that end. This chain links TRBV4-1 with TRBJ1-2, with TRBD1 as a possible D gene (6 bases). The CDR3 has 16 residues. Trimming took off 0 bases at V and 4 bases at J, with 15 bases between the two ends. In germline, CDR1 is MGHRA, CDR2 YSYEKL. The sequenced part of the CDR3 DNA is TGCGCCAGCAGCCAAGACCGTCCAGGGGTGACCTATGGC. It translates to CASSQDRPGVTYG. The whole CDR3 sequence is CASSQDRPGVTYGYTF.

CDR3 DNA (partial): TGCAGCGTTGGGCGTCAGGGGAGCTATGGC. It specifies CSVGRQGSYG. The CDR3 in full is CSVGRQGSYGYTF. The genes are TRBV29-1 and TRBJ1-2; tentative D call: TRBD1 (6 bases). The read ends 3 residues shy of where the CDR3 ends; the end is completed using the germline J gene. With 4 bases removed from V and 4 bases from J, the gap between germline ends came to 13 bases. This CDR3 region has 13 residues. The V gene's germline CDR1 is SQVTM and CDR2 ANQGSEA.

As concerns this clone: The read halts 3 residues ahead of the CDR3 end, with the missing end drawn from the germline J gene. The gene calls are TRBV4-1 and TRBJ2-7; perhaps TRBD2 as D (6 bases). The CDR3 consists of 16 residues. The ends were cut back, 3 bases at V and 5 bases at J, with 20 bases in the middle. Germline CDR1 and CDR2: MGHRA and YSYEKL. The DNA read from the CDR3 is TGCGCCAGCAGCCAGACGTATAGGGACTCGGTCGACGAG. Translated, it gives CASSQTYRDSVDE. The entire CDR3 sequence reads CASSQTYRDSVDEQYF.

Notes on this clone: The read ends 3 residues before the CDR3 terminus; that terminus is restored from the germline J gene. V is TRBV5-1 and J is TRBJ1-6; possible D gene TRBD1, 5 bases. Germline assignment: CDR1 SGHRS and CDR2 YFSETQ. Trimming left V 5 bases short and J 5 bases short, with 8 bases between. This CDR3 has 13 residues. CDR3 loop: CASRTVDNSPLHF. Partial CDR3 DNA: TGCGCCAGCAGGACAGTGGATAATTCACCC.

As concerns this clone: The missing CDR3 end, 3 residues past where the read stops, is filled in from the germline J gene. The rearrangement uses TRBV5-1 and TRBJ1-5; TRBD1 matches 10 bases. V trimming: 4 bases; J trimming: 6 bases; junction bases outside the gene matches: 10. CDR3 length equals 16 residues. Germline V gene sequence: CDR1 SGHRS, CDR2 YFSETQ. CDR3 region: CASSPGDRGLGQPQHF. The CDR3 bases that were read are TGCGCCAGCAGCCCAGGGGACAGGGGCCTCGGTCAGCCC.

On this clone itself: Sequencing ends 3 residues short of the CDR3 end; the germline J gene provides the rest. The V and J genes are TRBV19 and TRBJ2-2, with 8 bases that match TRBD2. With 5 bases clipped from V and 7 bases from J, the junction kept 6 bases outside the gene matches. Germline CDR1 and CDR2: LNHDA and SQIVND (reference sequence). The CDR3 extends over 14 amino acids. CDR3 DNA, as far as it was read: TGTGCCAGTAGTCCGACGGGGGGGGTCGGGGAG. It is translated as CASSPTGGVGE. The CDR3 reads in full as CASSPTGGVGELFF.

Details on this clone: The sequenced fragment ends 3 residues before the CDR3 boundary, so the rest is inferred from the germline J gene. The J gene is TRBJ1-3, the V gene TRBV10-3; TRBD1 is a possible D gene (6 bases). Per the germline V gene, CDR1 is ENHRY and CDR2 is SYGVKD. This CDR3 spans 14 amino acids. Trimming took 6 bases from V and 8 from J, leaving 17 bases between them. CDR3 protein: CAIRAISGVDTIYF. The part of the CDR3 DNA that was read is TGTGCCATCAGGGCCATCTCAGGGGTGGACACC.

In regard to this clone: The CDR3 end is not reached by the read, which stops 3 residues before it; the germline J gene fills it in. The chain employs TRBV6-1 and TRBJ2-7; 7 nucleotides match TRBD1. This CDR3 is 15 amino acids long. V shed 3 bases and J 4 bases; nucleotides not matched to a gene: 9. Germline V gene data show CDR1 as MNHNS and CDR2 as SASEGT. The sequenced CDR3 bases are TGTGCCAGCAGTGAGTTACAGGGGTATGGTTACGAG. Its translation: CASSELQGYGYE. The entire CDR3 protein reads CASSELQGYGYEQYF.

As concerns this clone: The CDR3 end lies 3 residues beyond the end of the read and is filled in from the germline J gene. The rearrangement joins TRBV2 to TRBJ2-5, with D possibly TRBD1 on 6 matching bases. Looked up from germline, CDR1 is SNHLY and CDR2 is FYNNEI. The germline V and J ends were trimmed by 5 bases and 4 bases, with 17 bases remaining between them. The CDR3 contains 15 residues. The sequenced part of the CDR3 DNA is TGTGCCAGCAGTCCAAACAGGGACCGAGGAGAGACC. Translation: CASSPNRDRGET. The entire CDR3 is CASSPNRDRGETQYF.

Here the CDR3 reads CASRTGNSNQPQHF. The CDR3 bases that were read are TGTGCCAGTAGGACAGGGAATAGCAATCAGCCC. This chain connects TRBV19 to TRBJ1-5, with 7 bases matching TRBD1. The CDR3 end lies 3 residues beyond the end of the read and is filled in from the germline J gene. The germline V gene encodes CDR1 LNHDA and CDR2 SQIVND (reference sequence). J lost 0 bases, V lost 6 bases, and 2 bases had no gene match. This CDR3 comprises 14 residues.

As to this clone: Coverage ceases 3 residues before the CDR3 finishes, and the germline J gene fills in the end. The chain combines TRBV20-1 with TRBJ2-7; D ambiguous. The germline V gene has CDR1 DFQATT and CDR2 SNEGSKA (reference sequence). Trimming cost V 3 bases and J 6 bases, with 18 bases left between them. The CDR3 totals 14 residues. The CDR3 spells CSASSVLLLPEQYF. CDR3 bases read: TGCAGTGCTAGTTCCGTTCTCCTCCTCCCCGAG.

Comments on this clone: Read data end 3 residues before the CDR3 end; the end is taken from the germline J gene. The genes are TRBV5-1 and TRBJ2-1; D may be TRBD1 (5 bases). V lost 6 bases and J 7 bases, leaving 14 bases between the germline ends. CDR1 and CDR2 (germline): SGHRS, YFSETQ. The CDR3 extends over 13 amino acids. The CDR3 sequence is CASTQAGSNEQFF. The DNA read from the CDR3 is TGCGCCAGCACTCAGGCAGGGTCGAATGAG.

Details on this clone: The read stops 3 residues short of the end of the CDR3; the missing end is completed from the germline J gene. The J gene is TRBJ1-4, the V gene TRBV19; no reliable D call. Germline lookup yields CDR1 LNHDA and CDR2 SQIVND (reference sequence). The CDR3 totals 14 residues. V lost 6 bases and J lost 8, with 16 bases in between. Here the CDR3 reads CASSFRPPGEKLFF. Incomplete CDR3 DNA: TGTGCCAGTAGCTTCCGGCCTCCGGGGGAAAAA.

As to this clone: The CDR3 end is not reached by the read, which stops 3 residues before it; the germline J gene fills it in. The rearrangement joins TRBV6-4 to TRBJ2-1; D gene ambiguous. There are 16 residues in the CDR3. The germline CDR1 and CDR2 sequences are MRHNA and SNTAGT. Trimming removed 10 bases at V and 7 bases at J, with 26 bases between. CDR3 sequence reads: CATQPQLTLRGNEQFF. CDR3 DNA (partial): TGTGCCACGCAACCCCAGCTGACACTCCGTGGAAATGAG.

Turning to this clone: The read ends 3 residues before the CDR3 terminus; that terminus is restored from the germline J gene. The rearrangement joins TRBV5-5 to TRBJ2-7; D ambiguous. Germline CDR1 reads SGHKS; CDR2 reads YYEKEE (reference sequence). CDR3 length equals 13 residues. V gave up 0 bases and J gave up 2 bases, with 6 bases separating them. The CDR3 loop reads CASSLEPTYEQYF. The CDR3 bases that were read are TGTGCCAGCAGCTTGGAGCCCACCTACGAG.

A note on this clone: Read coverage stops 3 residues before the CDR3 terminus; the germline J gene supplies the remainder. The chain has TRBV7-2 and TRBJ1-5; D is possibly TRBD1 (5 bases). The V end was cut by 3 bases, the J end by 5 bases, with 11 bases between. CDR1 and CDR2 (germline): SGHTA, FQGNSA. There are 14 residues in the CDR3. The CDR3 bases that were read are TGTGCCAGCAGCTTCTACAGGAGCGATCAGCCC. It specifies CASSFYRSDQP. The whole CDR3 sequence is CASSFYRSDQPQHF.

To note about this clone: The read finishes 3 residues shy of the CDR3 end, and the germline J gene is used to complete it. This chain joins TRBV19 and TRBJ1-1, with D unresolved. Looked up from germline, CDR1 is LNHDA and CDR2 is SQIVND (reference sequence). CDR3 length: 13 residues. V gave up 7 bases and J gave up 0 bases, with 9 bases separating them. The CDR3 sequence is CASIGQMNTEAFF. The sequenced part of the CDR3 DNA is TGTGCCAGTATTGGGCAGATGAACACTGAA.

This clone is medium-sized (0.01 to 0.1%) by frequency. Partial CDR3 DNA: TGTGCCAGTAGCGCGCAGGGGGATGGC. It specifies CASSAQGDG. The full CDR3 protein is CASSAQGDGYTF. This chain uses TRBV19 with TRBJ1-2; 7 bases align to TRBD1. The CDR3 extends 3 residues past the end of the read, so its final part is completed from the germline J gene. This CDR3 region has 12 residues. Germline assignment: CDR1 LNHDA and CDR2 SQIVND (reference sequence). Trimming took 6 bases from V and 6 from J; bases not matched to a gene: 4.

About this clone itself: The read terminates 3 residues before the CDR3 end, so the remaining end is supplied by the germline J gene. The chain recombines TRBV11-2 with TRBJ2-5; D might be TRBD2 (5 bases). CDR3 length equals 12 residues. Germline V CDR1 and CDR2: SGHAT, FQNNGV. V shed 3 bases and J shed 5 bases, with 7 bases lying between them. Incomplete CDR3 DNA: TGTGCCAGCAGCTTTCGCGGGGAGACC. Its translation is CASSFRGET. The whole CDR3 sequence is CASSFRGETQYF.